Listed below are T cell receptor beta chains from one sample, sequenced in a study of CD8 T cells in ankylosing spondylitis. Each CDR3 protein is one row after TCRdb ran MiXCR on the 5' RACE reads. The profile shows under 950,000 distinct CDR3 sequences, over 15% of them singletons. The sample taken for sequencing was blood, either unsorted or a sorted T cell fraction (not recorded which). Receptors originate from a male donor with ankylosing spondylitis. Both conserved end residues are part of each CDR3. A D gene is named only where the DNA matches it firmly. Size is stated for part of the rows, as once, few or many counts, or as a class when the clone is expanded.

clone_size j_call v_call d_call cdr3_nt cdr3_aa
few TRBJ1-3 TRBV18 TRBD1 TGTGCCAGCTCACCCGGGACAGGGGCTGGAAACACCATATATTTT CASSPGTGAGNTIYF
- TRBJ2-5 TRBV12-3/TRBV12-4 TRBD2 TGTGCCAGCAGTTTAGATCTAGCGGGGGGCCGGGAGACCCAGTACTTC CASSLDLAGGRETQYF
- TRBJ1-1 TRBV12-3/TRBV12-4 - TGTGCCAGCAGTTTAACAGGGCTGACTGAAGCTTTCTTT CASSLTGLTEAFF
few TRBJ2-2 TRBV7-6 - TGTGCCAGCAGTCGAGGGATAGGGCAGGGATCCGGGGAGCTGTTTTTT CASSRGIGQGSGELFF
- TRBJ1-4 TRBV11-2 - TGTGCCAGCAGCCGGGAAGGCACTAATGAAAAACTGTTTTTT CASSREGTNEKLFF
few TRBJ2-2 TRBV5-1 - TGCGCCACCAGTACAAGGACAGAGAACACCGGGGAGCTGTTTTTT CATSTRTENTGELFF
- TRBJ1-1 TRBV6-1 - TGTGCCAGCAGCCCGGCTTGGGACACTGAAGCTTTCTTT CASSPAWDTEAFF
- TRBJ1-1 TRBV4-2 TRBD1 TGTGCCAGCAGCCAAGATTTAACAGGGGGCCGCCATGAAGCTTTCTTT CASSQDLTGGRHEAFF
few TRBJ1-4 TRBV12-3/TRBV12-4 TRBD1 TGTGCCAGCAGTCCGGGACAGGGGACGGGAAAACTGTTTTTT CASSPGQGTGKLFF
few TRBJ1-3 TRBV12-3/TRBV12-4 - TGTGCCAGCAGTCCGGACTTCGCCGGGAACACCATATATTTT CASSPDFAGNTIYF
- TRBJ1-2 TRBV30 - TGTGCCGGCAGGTCCAACTATGGCTACACCTTC CAGRSNYGYTF
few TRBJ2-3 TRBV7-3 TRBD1 TGTGCCAGCAGCTCGTCGACAGGGGTAACAGATACGCAGTATTTT CASSSSTGVTDTQYF
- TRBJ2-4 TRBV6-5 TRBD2 TGTGCCAGCAGTTACTCCCCGATAGTAGCGGGCACCAAAAACATTCAGTACTTC CASSYSPIVAGTKNIQYF
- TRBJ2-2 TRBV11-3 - TGTGCCAGCAGTCCCATGGGGACCAACACCGGGGAGCTGTTTTTT CASSPMGTNTGELFF
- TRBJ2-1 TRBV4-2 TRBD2 TGTGCCAGCAGCCAAGGGCTAGCGGAAAATGAGCAGTTCTTC CASSQGLAENEQFF
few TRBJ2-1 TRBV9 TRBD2 TGTGCCAGCAGCGCCTCAGTGGGGAGGGAGGCAGTTCTTAGGAATGAGCAGTTCTTC CASSASVGREAVLRNEQFF
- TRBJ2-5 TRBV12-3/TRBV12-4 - TGTGCCAGCAGCCCCTTTAGAGGCGATGTATTTAGGTCCCAGTACTTC CASSPFRGDVFRSQYF
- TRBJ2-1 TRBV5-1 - TGCGCCAGCAGCTTGAATGCGGGTATAAGGAATGAGCAGTTCTTC CASSLNAGIRNEQFF
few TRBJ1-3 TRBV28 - TGTGCCAGCAGTAATCCTCGGGGGCCTGGAAACACCATATATTTT CASSNPRGPGNTIYF
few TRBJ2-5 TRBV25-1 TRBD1 TGTGCCAGCAGTGTCCCGGGACAGGGGTTCCAAGAGACCCAGTACTTC CASSVPGQGFQETQYF
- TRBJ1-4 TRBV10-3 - TGTGCCATCGGGGCGGACTTAAATGAAAAACTGTTTTTT CAIGADLNEKLFF
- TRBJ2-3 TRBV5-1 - TGCGCCAGCAGCTTGGAAATTGGGCAGGGTAGATTTGCAGATACGCAGTATTTT CASSLEIGQGRFADTQYF
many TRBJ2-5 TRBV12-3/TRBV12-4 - TGTGCCTCTGGAGCGGCCCAAGAGACCCAGTACTTC CASGAAQETQYF
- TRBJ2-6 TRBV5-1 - TGCGCCAGCAGCTTGGAACAGCGGGCTACTGGGGCCAACGTCCTGACTTTC CASSLEQRATGANVLTF
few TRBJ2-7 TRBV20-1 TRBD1 TGCAGTGCTAACCTGGGGGACAGGGGAAACTACGAGCAGTACTTC CSANLGDRGNYEQYF
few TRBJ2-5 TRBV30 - TGTGCCTGGAGTGAGGGGGGAGGAGAGACCCAGTACTTC CAWSEGGGETQYF
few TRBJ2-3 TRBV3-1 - TGTGCCAGCAGCCAAGGGCGGGGACCGGATACGCAGTATTTT CASSQGRGPDTQYF
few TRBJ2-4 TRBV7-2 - TGTGCCAGCAGCCAGGGAGGTTACCAAAACATTCAGTACTTC CASSQGGYQNIQYF
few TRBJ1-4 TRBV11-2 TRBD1 TGTGCCAGCAGCTTAGGGAGGACAGGGGATGAAAAACTGTTTTTT CASSLGRTGDEKLFF
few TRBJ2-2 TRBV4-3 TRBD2 TGCGCCAGCAGCCAAGATGCTAGCGGTAACACCGGGGAGCTGTTTTTT CASSQDASGNTGELFF
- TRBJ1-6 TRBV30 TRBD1 TGTGCCTGGAGTCCTCGACAGGGAATCGTTTCACCCCTCCACTTT CAWSPRQGIVSPLHF
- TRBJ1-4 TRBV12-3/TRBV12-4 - TGTGCCAGCAGTTTCGGGGTTCCGACGCTGTTTTTT CASSFGVPTLFF
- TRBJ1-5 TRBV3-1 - TGTGCCAGCAGACTAGCAGGGGGCAATCAGCCCCAGCATTTT CASRLAGGNQPQHF
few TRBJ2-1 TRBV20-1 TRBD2 TGCAGTGCCTCTGTAGTAGCGGGAGTTCGGTTCTTCAATGAGCAGTTCTTC CSASVVAGVRFFNEQFF
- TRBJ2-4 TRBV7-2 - TGTGCCAGCAGCTTTGGGGGAGCGCTCAAAAACATTCAGTACTTC CASSFGGALKNIQYF
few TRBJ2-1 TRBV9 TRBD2 TGTGCCAGCAGCCGGGGACTAGCGGGAGGGGTCCGCAATGAGCAGTTCTTC CASSRGLAGGVRNEQFF
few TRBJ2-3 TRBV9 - TGTGCCAGCAGCGTAGTCGACGGGAGAGGTTCAGATACGCAGTATTTT CASSVVDGRGSDTQYF
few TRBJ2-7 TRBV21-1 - TGTGCCAGCAGCAAAGAGCCGAGACTAGCGAACTCCTACGAGCAGTACTTC CASSKEPRLANSYEQYF